Presented here are 3 T cell receptor beta chains from one specimen sequenced in a study of blood T cell repertoires in COVID-19 (dated by TCRdb to 2018 to 2020). The method was the immunoSEQ multiplex PCR assay. Here the immuneACCESS table is served through TCRdb, limited to in-frame sequences with V and J called. Missing clones are a known gap in these copies; in checked studies unresolved V genes cover under half, and the rest lacks a known reason. For this sample there are 120,000 or so clones; around four fifths appear just once. The ten top clones hold about 6.3% of the sample. Sequences were obtained from peripheral blood. The receptors here all came from an elderly man with active or convalescent COVID-19.

The V and J genes are TRBV5-1 and TRBJ1-1; no firm D call. The CDR3 has 13 residues. Looked up from germline, CDR1 is SGHRS and CDR2 is YFSETQ. The V end lost 4 bases, the J end lost 2 bases, and 9 bases lay between the germline ends. The CDR3 sequence: CASSQDTNTEAFF. The CDR3 DNA reads TGCGCCAGCAGCCAAGACACAAACACTGAAGCTTTCTTT.

The gene calls are TRBV6-1 and TRBJ1-3; TRBD1 might be the D (6 bases). The V end was cut by 2 bases, the J end by 6 bases, with 11 bases between. This CDR3 comprises 14 residues. Per germline, CDR1 MNHNS and CDR2 SASEGT. CDR3 bases: TGTGCCAGCAGTGAACGTGGACAGCAAAACACCATATATTTT. Encoded protein: CASSERGQQNTIYF.

The CDR3 loop is CASSLNRGTEAFF. The CDR3, as DNA: TGTGCCAGCAGCTTGAATCGAGGCACTGAAGCTTTCTTT. J is TRBJ1-1 and V is TRBV5-6; no clear D gene. The CDR3 runs 13 residues. Germline V gene lookup returns CDR1 SGHDT and CDR2 YYEEEE. Trimming removed 1 base from V and 4 bases from J, with 8 bases in between.